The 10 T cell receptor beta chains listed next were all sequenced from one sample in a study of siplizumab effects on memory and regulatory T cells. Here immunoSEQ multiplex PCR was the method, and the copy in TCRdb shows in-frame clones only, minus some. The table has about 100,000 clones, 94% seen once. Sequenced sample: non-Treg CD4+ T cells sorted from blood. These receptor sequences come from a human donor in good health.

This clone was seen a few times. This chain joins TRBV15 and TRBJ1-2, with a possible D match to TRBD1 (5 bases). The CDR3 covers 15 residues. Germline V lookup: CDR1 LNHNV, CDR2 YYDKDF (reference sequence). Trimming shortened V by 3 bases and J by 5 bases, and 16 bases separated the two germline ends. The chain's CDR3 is CATSSSLDREYGYTF. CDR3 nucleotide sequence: TGTGCCACCAGCAGTAGCCTCGACAGAGAATATGGCTACACCTTC. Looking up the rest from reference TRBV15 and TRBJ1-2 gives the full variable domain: DAMVIQNPRYQVTQFGKPVTLSCSQTLNHNVMYWYQQKSSQAPKLLFHYYDKDFNNEADTPDNFQSRRPNTSFCFLDIRSPGLGDTAMYLCATSSSLDREYGYTFGSGTRLTVV.

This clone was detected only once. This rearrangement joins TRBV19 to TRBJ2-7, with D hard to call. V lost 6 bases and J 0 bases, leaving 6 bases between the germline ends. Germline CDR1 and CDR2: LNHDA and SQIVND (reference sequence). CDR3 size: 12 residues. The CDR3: CASSRSSYEQYF. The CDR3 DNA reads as TGTGCCAGTAGCAGAAGCTCCTACGAGCAGTACTTC.

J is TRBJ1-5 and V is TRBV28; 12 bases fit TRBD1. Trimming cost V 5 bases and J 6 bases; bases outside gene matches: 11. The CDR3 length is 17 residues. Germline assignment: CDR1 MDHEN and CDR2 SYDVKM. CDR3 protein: CASSAGTGGMRRQPQHF. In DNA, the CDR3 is TGTGCCAGCAGTGCTGGGACAGGGGGCATGAGACGTCAGCCCCAGCATTTT.

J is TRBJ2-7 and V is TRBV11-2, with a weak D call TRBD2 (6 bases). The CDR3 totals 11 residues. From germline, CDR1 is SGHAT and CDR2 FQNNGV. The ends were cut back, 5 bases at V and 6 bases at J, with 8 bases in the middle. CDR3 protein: CASSGLFEQYF. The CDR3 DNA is TGTGCCAGCAGCGGACTATTCGAGCAGTACTTC.

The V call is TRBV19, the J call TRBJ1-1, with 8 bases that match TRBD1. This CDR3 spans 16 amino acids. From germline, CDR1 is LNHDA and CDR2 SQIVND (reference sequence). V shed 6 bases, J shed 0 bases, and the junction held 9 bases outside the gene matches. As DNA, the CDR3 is TGTGCCAGTAGGGGGGCGGGACAGGTAATGAACACTGAAGCTTTCTTT. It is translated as CASRGAGQVMNTEAFF.

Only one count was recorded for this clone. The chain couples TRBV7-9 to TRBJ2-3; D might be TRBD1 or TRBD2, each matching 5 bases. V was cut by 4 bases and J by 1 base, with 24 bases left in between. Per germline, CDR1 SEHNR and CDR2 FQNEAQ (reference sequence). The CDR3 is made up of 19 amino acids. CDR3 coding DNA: TGTGCCAGCAGCTCCCGACAGCGAATGCTAGCATGGGGCACAGATACGCAGTATTTT. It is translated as CASSSRQRMLAWGTDTQYF.

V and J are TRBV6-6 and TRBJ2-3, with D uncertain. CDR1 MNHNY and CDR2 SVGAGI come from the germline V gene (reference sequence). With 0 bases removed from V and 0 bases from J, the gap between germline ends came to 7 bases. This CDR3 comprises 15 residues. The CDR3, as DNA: TGTGCCAGCAGTTACTCGGAGCCAAGCACAGATACGCAGTATTTT. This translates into CASSYSEPSTDTQYF.

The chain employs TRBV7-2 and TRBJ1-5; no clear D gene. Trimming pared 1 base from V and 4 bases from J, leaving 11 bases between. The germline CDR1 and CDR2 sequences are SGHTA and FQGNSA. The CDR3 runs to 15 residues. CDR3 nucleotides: TGTGCCAGCAGCTTAGACTCCGGCGGGAATCAGCCCCAGCATTTT. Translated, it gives CASSLDSGGNQPQHF.

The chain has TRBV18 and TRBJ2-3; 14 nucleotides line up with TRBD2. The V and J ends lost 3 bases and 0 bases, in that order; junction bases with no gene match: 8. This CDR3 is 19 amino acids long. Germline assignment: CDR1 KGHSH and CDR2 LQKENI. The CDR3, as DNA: TGTGCCAGCTCACCGGGACTAGCGGGAGTTCTTACTAGCACAGATACGCAGTATTTT. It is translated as CASSPGLAGVLTSTDTQYF.

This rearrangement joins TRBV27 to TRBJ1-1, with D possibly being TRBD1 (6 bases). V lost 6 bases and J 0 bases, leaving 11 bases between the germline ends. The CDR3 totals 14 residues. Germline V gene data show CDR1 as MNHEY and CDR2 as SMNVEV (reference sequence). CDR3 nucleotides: TGTGCCAGCAGGAGACAGGCCCTGAACACTGAAGCTTTCTTT. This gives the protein CASRRQALNTEAFF.